This T cell receptor delta chain was sequenced for a study of gamma-delta T cells after stem cell transplantation. Germline CDR1 and CDR2: GEAIGNYY and EKD. The CDR3 contains 16 residues. Regarding this clone: A much larger clone sits a single nucleotide away, making a read error possible.

TCRdb re-called the RT-PCR reads through CATT. The data hold around 8,400 delta-chain clones, with 13% to 15% observed a single time. This clonotype originated in a human donor. It is not recorded whose cells these are; they may come from a transplant donor. Sequenced: gamma-delta T cells. V and J are TRDV2 and TRDJ3; D is perhaps TRDD3 (6 bases). The CDR3 loop reads CACGTEQGDFTRQMFF. Here the CDR3 DNA reads TGTGCCTGTGGCACCGAACAGGGGGACTTCACCCGACAGATGTTTTTC.